This T cell receptor beta chain stems from a study of blood T cell repertoires in COVID-19. The overall study: Sources were T cells, B-cell-depleted T cells, or PBMCs; the material itself was cDNA or gDNA.

The CDR3 extends over 16 amino acids. With 0 bases clipped from V and 4 bases from J, the junction kept 6 bases outside the gene matches. In germline, CDR1 is SGDLS, CDR2 YYNGEE. Only in-frame clones appear in the TCRdb table, and some are missing; sequencing was by immunoSEQ multiplex PCR. This sample has about 330,000 clones, with 88% found just once. This TCR was sampled from a woman in her fifties or sixties with active or convalescent COVID-19. The sequenced sample consisted of peripheral blood. The rearrangement joins TRBV9 to TRBJ2-2, with TRBD1 identical over 7 bases. The CDR3 sequence: CASSVVTGKGTGELFF. Here the CDR3 DNA reads TGTGCCAGCAGCGTAGTGACAGGGAAAGGCACCGGGGAGCTGTTTTTT.